A selection of T cell receptor beta chains follows, all from one sample in a study of T cell responses to AZD1222 COVID-19 vaccine. Method: immunoSEQ multiplex PCR; TCRdb's copy keeps in-frame clones and lacks some. The table shows roughly 160,000 clones, with roughly 92% occurring only once. The specimen comprised peripheral blood, sampled on day 0 of AZD1222 vaccination. The receptors here all came from an adult in good health. Both conserved end residues are part of each CDR3. A D gene is named only where the DNA matches it firmly. Size tells how often a clone was seen (once, few, many) or the class of an expanded clone, and some rows leave it out.

D gene	V gene	J gene	clone size	CDR3 protein	CDR3 DNA
TRBD1	TRBV4-1	TRBJ1-6	NA	CASSPSPGQGGSPLHF	TGCGCCAGCAGCCCTTCTCCGGGACAGGGAGGCTCACCCCTCCACTTT
TRBD2	TRBV29-1	TRBJ2-1	NA	CSVEAGGSWEQFF	TGCAGCGTTGAGGCGGGAGGGTCTTGGGAGCAGTTCTTC
NA	TRBV7-9	TRBJ1-1	NA	CASSLRSAGTEAFF	TGTGCCAGCAGCTTACGATCCGCGGGCACTGAAGCTTTCTTT
TRBD1	TRBV5-4	TRBJ2-1	NA	CASSTDRGLIVHNEQFF	TGTGCCAGCAGCACGGACAGGGGGCTGATTGTTCACAATGAGCAGTTCTTC
TRBD1	TRBV7-9	TRBJ1-1	NA	CASSLGDRVNTEAFF	TGTGCCAGCAGCTTAGGGGACAGGGTGAACACTGAAGCTTTCTTT
NA	TRBV3-1/TRBV3-2	TRBJ2-1	NA	CASSPRASYNEQFF	TGTGCCAGCAGCCCTAGGGCCTCCTACAATGAGCAGTTCTTC
NA	TRBV7-3	TRBJ2-1	NA	CASSPLPWVDEQFF	TGTGCCAGCAGCCCCCTTCCATGGGTCGATGAGCAGTTCTTC
NA	TRBV28	TRBJ1-2	NA	CASGQGAGVANYGYTF	TGTGCCAGCGGCCAAGGGGCGGGGGTTGCTAACTATGGCTACACCTTC
NA	TRBV11-2	TRBJ1-3	NA	CASSFRATSGNTIYF	TGTGCCAGCAGCTTCCGGGCCACCTCTGGAAACACCATATATTTT
NA	TRBV18	TRBJ2-1	NA	CASSPPRTAYNEQFF	TGTGCCAGCTCACCACCGAGGACGGCCTACAATGAGCAGTTCTTC
NA	TRBV5-1	TRBJ1-2	once	CASSFRSAPLSNRPYTYGYTF	TGCGCCAGCAGCTTCCGATCCGCCCCCCTTTCGAACAGACCCTACACCTATGGCTACACCTTC
NA	TRBV19	TRBJ2-7	NA	CASSNQGDSYEQYF	TGTGCCAGTAGTAACCAGGGAGACTCCTACGAGCAGTACTTC